The clone carrying this T cell receptor (beta chain) was picked up one time. The CDR3 sequence is 17 residues long. V was shortened by 2 bases and J by 1 base, with 15 bases between the two germline ends. Germline V gene lookup returns CDR1 KGHSH and CDR2 LQKENI. These data are taken from a study of blood T cell repertoires in COVID-19. Across over 20 US areas, participants ranged in age from roughly 18 to 95 years. Which cohort a participant joined came from the clinical history participants gave. Generated by immunoSEQ multiplex PCR, the TCRdb table keeps only in-frame clones and is missing some. This repertoire shows roughly 250,000 clones, 70% to 90% found once; its top ten account for approximately 4.2%.

This receptor was identified in a young woman who had recovered from COVID-19. Input material: PBMCs or T cells enriched from blood (not recorded which). The chain joins TRBV18 to TRBJ1-5, with D unresolved. CDR3 sequence: CASSPIGGSRSNQPQHF. Here the CDR3 DNA reads TGTGCCAGCTCACCAATAGGAGGGTCAAGAAGCAATCAGCCCCAGCATTTT.